This is a list of T cell receptor beta chains from one sample in a study of shared clonotypes between healthy human individuals. Using immunoSEQ multiplex PCR, the repertoire was profiled, and TCRdb retains in-frame clones only, with some absent. The data show about 1 million clones, more than 65% seen once. The specimen was memory CD4+ T cells sorted from blood. The receptors originated from a man aged 18 to 29 in good health. Each CDR3 is given with its conserved first and last residue. The order of the fields is J gene, clone size, D gene, V gene, CDR3 protein, CDR3 DNA. The D gene is left open where the match is weak. Rows may omit the clone size; those that give it use once, few, many or a size class.

>TRBJ1-2|NA|TRBD1|TRBV28
CASSPGTGLYGYTF
TGTGCCAGCAGTCCGGGGACAGGGCTCTATGGCTACACCTTC
>TRBJ2-2|NA|NA|TRBV5-1
CASSPLGTPGELFF
TGCGCCAGCAGCCCACTCGGGACACCCGGGGAGCTGTTTTTT
>TRBJ2-5|few|NA|TRBV13
CASSLTQVGKETQYF
TGTGCCAGCAGCTTAACCCAGGTGGGGAAAGAGACCCAGTACTTC
>TRBJ2-7|NA|NA|TRBV5-1
CASSLDRYYEQYF
TGCGCCAGCAGCTTGGATCGCTACTACGAGCAGTACTTC
>TRBJ2-7|NA|NA|TRBV27
CASSLFRDYEQYF
TGTGCCAGCAGTTTATTCAGGGACTACGAGCAGTACTTC
>TRBJ2-5|NA|NA|TRBV7-9
CASSLGGERETQYF
TGTGCCAGCAGCTTAGGAGGCGAGAGGGAGACCCAGTACTTC
>TRBJ1-2|NA|NA|TRBV5-5
CASSRGEVDGYTF
TGTGCCAGCAGCCGAGGGGAAGTCGACGGCTACACCTTC
>TRBJ1-1|few|NA|TRBV2
CASSEERHTEAFF
TGTGCCAGCAGTGAGGAACGACACACTGAAGCTTTCTTT
>TRBJ1-2|NA|NA|TRBV25-1
CASSDSNYGYTF
TGTGCCAGCAGTGACTCTAACTATGGCTACACCTTC
>TRBJ2-1|NA|NA|TRBV18
CASSPGWSNEQFF
TGTGCCAGCTCACCCGGGTGGAGCAATGAGCAGTTCTTC
>TRBJ1-3|once|NA|TRBV9
CASSAWDTSGNTIYF
TGTGCCAGCAGCGCCTGGGACACCTCTGGAAACACCATATATTTT
>TRBJ2-7|NA|NA|TRBV29-1
CSVGTIYEQYF
TGCAGCGTTGGGACTATCTACGAGCAGTACTTC
>TRBJ1-2|NA|NA|TRBV6-5
CASSYSREAAYGYTF
TGTGCCAGCAGTTACTCGAGGGAAGCCGCCTATGGCTACACCTTC
>TRBJ1-3|NA|NA|TRBV19
CASSDGRISGNTIYF
TGTGCCAGTAGTGACGGGCGGATCTCTGGAAACACCATATATTTT
>TRBJ1-3|NA|TRBD1|TRBV9
CASSADRQGASPSGNTIYF
TGTGCCAGCAGCGCCGATCGACAGGGGGCCTCACCCTCTGGAAACACCATATATTTT
>TRBJ1-1|NA|NA|TRBV5-5
CASSLVITNTEAFF
TGTGCCAGCAGCTTGGTTATCACGAACACTGAAGCTTTCTTT
>TRBJ2-3|NA|TRBD2|TRBV7-9
CASSLAGRGDTQYF
TGTGCCAGCAGCTTAGCTGGGAGGGGAGATACGCAGTATTTT
>TRBJ2-5|NA|TRBD2|TRBV11-2
CASSRTSGRAIETQYF
TGTGCCAGCAGCCGGACTAGCGGGAGGGCAATAGAGACCCAGTACTTC
>TRBJ2-1|once|TRBD2|TRBV4-1
CASSQFGLAGDNEQFF
TGCGCCAGCAGCCAATTCGGACTAGCGGGAGACAATGAGCAGTTCTTC
>TRBJ2-6|NA|NA|TRBV10-3
CAISRDGGANVLTF
TGTGCCATCTCTAGAGACGGTGGGGCCAACGTCCTGACTTTC
>TRBJ2-3|NA|TRBD2|TRBV4-3
CASSQETAGGPTDTQYF
TGCGCCAGCAGCCAAGAGACGGCGGGAGGGCCCACAGATACGCAGTATTTT
>TRBJ1-6|NA|NA|TRBV5-4
CASSATGYGSPLHF
TGTGCCAGCAGCGCCACAGGGTACGGTTCACCCCTCCACTTT
>TRBJ1-5|many|NA|TRBV4-1
CASSQDPQVGNQPQHF
TGCGCCAGCAGCCAAGATCCGCAGGTTGGCAATCAGCCCCAGCATTTT
>TRBJ2-7|NA|NA|TRBV7-9
CASSLGLLTGEQYF
TGTGCCAGCAGCCTGGGCCTTCTCACGGGCGAGCAGTACTTC
>TRBJ2-7|NA|NA|TRBV5-1
CASSLDGEQYF
TGCGCCAGCAGCTTGGATGGCGAGCAGTACTTC
>TRBJ1-5|NA|TRBD1|TRBV6-1
CASSVDRAGNQPQHF
TGTGCCAGCAGTGTTGACAGGGCAGGCAATCAGCCCCAGCATTTT
>TRBJ1-2|NA|NA|TRBV25-1
CASSPPPTGANYGYTF
TGTGCCAGCAGTCCCCCCCCCACAGGAGCTAACTATGGCTACACCTTC
>TRBJ2-7|few|TRBD2|TRBV11-2
CASALAGKYEQYF
TGTGCCAGCGCCTTAGCGGGGAAATACGAGCAGTACTTC
>TRBJ2-3|NA|NA|TRBV30
CAWMRISTDTQYF
TGTGCCTGGATGAGGATTAGCACAGATACGCAGTATTTT
>TRBJ2-1|NA|TRBD2|TRBV7-2
CASSRDVAGGDNEQFF
TGTGCCAGCAGCCGCGATGTAGCGGGGGGGGACAATGAGCAGTTCTTC
>TRBJ2-2|NA|TRBD2|TRBV7-2
CASSLTGLAGAGELFF
TGTGCCAGCAGCTTGACTGGTCTAGCGGGAGCCGGGGAGCTGTTTTTT
>TRBJ2-3|few|NA|TRBV15
CATSRGGTDTQYF
TGTGCCACCAGCAGGGGAGGCACAGATACGCAGTATTTT
>TRBJ2-7|NA|TRBD2|TRBV7-9
CATAGTSGYEQYF
TGTGCCACTGCCGGGACTAGCGGGTACGAGCAGTACTTC
>TRBJ2-7|NA|NA|TRBV28
CASSWAGAREQYF
TGTGCCAGCAGTTGGGCGGGGGCGCGGGAGCAGTACTTC
>TRBJ2-7|NA|TRBD2|TRBV2
CASSGLAGEYEQYF
TGTGCCAGCAGCGGACTAGCGGGGGAATACGAGCAGTACTTC
>TRBJ2-1|NA|TRBD1|TRBV5-1
CASSLEQGTYNEQFF
TGCGCCAGCAGCTTGGAACAGGGGACGTACAATGAGCAGTTCTTC